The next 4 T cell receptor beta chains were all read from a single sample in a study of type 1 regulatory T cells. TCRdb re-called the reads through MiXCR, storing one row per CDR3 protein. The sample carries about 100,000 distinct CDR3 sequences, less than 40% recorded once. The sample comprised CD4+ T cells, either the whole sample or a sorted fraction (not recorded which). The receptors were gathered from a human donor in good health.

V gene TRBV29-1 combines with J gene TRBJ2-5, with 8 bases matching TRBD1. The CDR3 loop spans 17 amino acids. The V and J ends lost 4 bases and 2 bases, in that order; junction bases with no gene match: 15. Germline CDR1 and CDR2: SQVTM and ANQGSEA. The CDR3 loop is CSVGGYQGQAKQETQYF. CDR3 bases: TGCAGCGTTGGAGGTTATCAGGGACAGGCAAAACAAGAGACCCAGTACTTC.

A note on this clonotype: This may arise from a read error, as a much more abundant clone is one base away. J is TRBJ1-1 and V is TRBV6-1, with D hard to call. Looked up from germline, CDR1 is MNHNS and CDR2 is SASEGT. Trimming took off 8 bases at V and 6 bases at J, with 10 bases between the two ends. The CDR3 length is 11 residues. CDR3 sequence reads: CASPPGSEAFF. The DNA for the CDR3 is TGTGCCAGCCCCCCGGGGTCTGAAGCTTTCTTT.

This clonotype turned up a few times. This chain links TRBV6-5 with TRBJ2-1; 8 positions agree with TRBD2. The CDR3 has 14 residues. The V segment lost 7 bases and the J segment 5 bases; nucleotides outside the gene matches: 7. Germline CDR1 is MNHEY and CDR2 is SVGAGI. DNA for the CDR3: TGTGCCAGCACGGGCGGGAGGACCGACAATGAGCAGTTCTTC. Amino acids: CASTGGRTDNEQFF.

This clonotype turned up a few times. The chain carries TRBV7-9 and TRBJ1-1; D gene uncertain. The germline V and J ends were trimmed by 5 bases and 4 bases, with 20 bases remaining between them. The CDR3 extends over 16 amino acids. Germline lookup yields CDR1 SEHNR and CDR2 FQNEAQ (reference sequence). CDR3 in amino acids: CASSPRWDTQVTEAFF. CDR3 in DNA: TGTGCCAGCAGCCCCCGGTGGGATACCCAGGTCACTGAAGCTTTCTTT.